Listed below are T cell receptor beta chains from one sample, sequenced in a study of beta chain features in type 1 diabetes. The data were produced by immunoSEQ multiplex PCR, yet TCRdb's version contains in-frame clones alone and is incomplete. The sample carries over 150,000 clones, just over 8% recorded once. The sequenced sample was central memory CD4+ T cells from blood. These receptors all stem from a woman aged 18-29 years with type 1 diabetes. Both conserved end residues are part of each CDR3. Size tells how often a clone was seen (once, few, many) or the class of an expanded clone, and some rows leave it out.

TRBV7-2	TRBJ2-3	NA	CASSLWEGATDTQYF
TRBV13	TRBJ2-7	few	CASSFRYDEQYF
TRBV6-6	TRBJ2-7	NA	CASSPGRHREQYF
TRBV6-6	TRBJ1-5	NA	CASSYSDLTGQPQHF
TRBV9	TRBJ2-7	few	CASSVDPGSTYEQYF
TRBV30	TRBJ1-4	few	CAFKSSDEKLFF
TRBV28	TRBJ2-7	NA	CASRTVEGISEQYF
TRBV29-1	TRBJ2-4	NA	CSASGTGENIQYF
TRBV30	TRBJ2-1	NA	CASQREWGNEQFF
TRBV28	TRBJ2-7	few	CASSFSGTGYGEQYF
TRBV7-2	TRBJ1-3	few	CASSLYRRPNSGNTIYF
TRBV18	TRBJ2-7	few	CASSPLAGGGEQYF
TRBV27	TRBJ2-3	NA	CASSFDRGPADTQYF
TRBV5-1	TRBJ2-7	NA	CASRQGVIYEQYF
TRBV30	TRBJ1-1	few	CAWRKTGEASKAFF
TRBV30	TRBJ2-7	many	CAWSVGLSYEQYF
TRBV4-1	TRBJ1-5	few	CASSQKIGTEGNQPQHF
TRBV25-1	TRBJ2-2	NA	CASSESGGAERELFF
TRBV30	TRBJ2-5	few	CAWSEGVVETQYF
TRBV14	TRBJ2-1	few	CASSRRAAYNEQFF
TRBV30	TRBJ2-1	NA	CAWGTSGVVQFF
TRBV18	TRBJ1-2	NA	CASSPTGDSGYTF
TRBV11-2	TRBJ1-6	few	CASSPRQGYSPLHF
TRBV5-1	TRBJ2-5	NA	CASSGELAGGPRRETQYF
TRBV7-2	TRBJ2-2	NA	CASNEGYTGELFF
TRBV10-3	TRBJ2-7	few	CASTLAGGPEQYF
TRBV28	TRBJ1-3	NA	CASSLSAGGPPSGNTIYF